Listed below are T cell receptor beta chains from one sample, sequenced in a study of OX40 agonist ivuxolimab in advanced cancers. Clones were read by immunoSEQ multiplex PCR, and TCRdb kept only the in-frame ones, dropping some. The sample shows around 110,000 clones, 90% of them seen only once. Sequenced material: CD4+ or CD8+ T cells sorted from blood, taken in a trial of the OX40 agonist ivuxolimab. The receptors were gathered from an adult with an advanced solid tumor such as melanoma, head and neck, liver or kidney cancer. CDR3s include the opening cysteine and the closing phenylalanine or tryptophan. The D gene is left open where the match is weak. Part of the rows lack a size; the others show once, few, many or a class for expanded clones.

d_gene	abundance	len	v_gene	j_gene	CDR3aa	CDR3nt
TRBD2	.	16	TRBV4-3	TRBJ2-3	CASSQVSSGGGDTQYF	TGCGCCAGCAGCCAAGTGTCTAGCGGTGGGGGAGATACGCAGTATTTT
TRBD2	.	17	TRBV7-8	TRBJ2-1	CASSSYRPSGGYNEQFF	TGTGCCAGCAGCTCGTACCGTCCTAGCGGGGGGTACAATGAGCAGTTCTTC
.	.	13	TRBV7-9	TRBJ2-5	CASSFWSLETQYF	TGTGCCAGCAGCTTCTGGAGTCTAGAGACCCAGTACTTC
.	.	13	TRBV19	TRBJ2-1	CASSILGNNEQFF	TGTGCCAGTAGTATCTTGGGGAACAATGAGCAGTTCTTC
.	.	14	TRBV18	TRBJ1-1	CASSPPGTPGSAFF	TGTGCCAGCTCACCACCCGGGACCCCAGGTTCAGCTTTCTTT
.	.	18	TRBV4-3	TRBJ1-2	CASSQGTARLGANYGYTF	TGCGCCAGCAGCCAAGGAACCGCGCGCCTCGGGGCTAACTATGGCTACACCTTC
.	.	17	TRBV18	TRBJ1-5	CASSPPSQVNSNQPQHF	TGTGCCAGCTCACCACCCTCACAGGTGAATAGCAATCAGCCCCAGCATTTT
TRBD2	.	16	TRBV10-3	TRBJ2-5	CAISETSGGVLKTQYF	TGTGCCATCAGTGAGACTAGCGGGGGGGTTTTGAAGACCCAGTACTTC
.	.	16	TRBV30	TRBJ2-5	CAWSVLPAGLQETQYF	TGTGCCTGGAGTGTACTGCCGGCAGGCCTGCAAGAGACCCAGTACTTC
.	few	15	TRBV7-9	TRBJ2-5	CASSLARQGQETQYF	TGTGCCAGCAGCTTAGCAAGGCAGGGGCAAGAGACCCAGTACTTC
.	once	17	TRBV4-1	TRBJ1-5	CASSQAIGRDSNQPQHF	TGCGCCAGCAGCCAAGCCATAGGACGGGATAGCAATCAGCCCCAGCATTTT
.	.	13	TRBV6-1	TRBJ2-7	CASTLYTLYEQYF	TGTGCCAGCACTCTTTACACCCTCTACGAGCAGTACTTC
.	.	17	TRBV4-2	TRBJ2-2	CASSPQWDGTSTGELFF	TGTGCCAGCAGCCCCCAATGGGACGGAACTTCCACCGGGGAGCTGTTTTTT
.	once	13	TRBV6-5	TRBJ1-4	CASSSPNGEKLFF	TGTGCCAGCAGTTCCCCAAATGGTGAAAAACTGTTTTTT
.	once	15	TRBV30	TRBJ1-5	CAWSYIGGSNQPQHF	TGTGCCTGGAGTTATATAGGGGGTAGCAATCAGCCCCAGCATTTT
TRBD2	.	17	TRBV4-3	TRBJ2-2	CASSQEGLGANTGELFF	TGCGCCAGCAGCCAAGAGGGACTAGGGGCGAACACCGGGGAGCTGTTTTTT
.	.	14	TRBV5-4	TRBJ1-2	CASSLGSSNYGYTF	TGTGCCAGCAGCTTGGGGTCATCGAACTATGGCTACACCTTC
TRBD1	.	15	TRBV6-5	TRBJ2-7	CASSRRDRGSYEQYF	TGTGCCAGCAGCCGCCGGGACAGGGGCTCCTACGAGCAGTACTTC
.	once	14	TRBV18	TRBJ1-1	CASSPRGRGTEAFF	TGTGCCAGCTCACCAAGGGGCCGGGGCACTGAAGCTTTCTTT
.	.	13	TRBV7-7	TRBJ2-7	CASSPAEGSGQYF	TGTGCCAGCAGCCCTGCGGAGGGATCAGGGCAGTACTTC
.	.	11	TRBV6-1	TRBJ1-1	CASSYKGVAFF	TGTGCCAGCAGTTACAAAGGGGTAGCTTTCTTT
.	.	14	TRBV27	TRBJ2-7	CASSPTGRAYEQYF	TGTGCCAGCAGTCCAACGGGAAGGGCCTACGAGCAGTACTTC
TRBD2	.	12	TRBV7-2	TRBJ2-7	CASSSRTGGQYF	TGTGCCAGCAGCTCCAGGACGGGGGGGCAGTACTTC
TRBD1	.	14	TRBV5-1	TRBJ2-7	CASSGDPQGAEQYF	TGCGCCAGCAGCGGGGACCCTCAGGGGGCAGAGCAGTACTTC
TRBD2	once	19	TRBV4-2	TRBJ2-3	CASSLSRASSGGYTDTQYF	TGTGCCAGCAGCCTCTCCAGGGCATCCAGCGGGGGCTACACAGATACGCAGTATTTT
.	.	15	TRBV4-3	TRBJ1-2	CASSQDSPGSLGYTF	TGCGCCAGCAGCCAAGATTCCCCAGGGTCTCTAGGCTACACCTTC
TRBD1	.	16	TRBV5-1	TRBJ2-2	CASSLDQGANTGELFF	TGCGCCAGCAGCTTGGATCAGGGGGCGAACACCGGGGAGCTGTTTTTT
TRBD2	once	15	TRBV7-9	TRBJ2-5	CASSSTASGTETQYF	TGTGCCAGCAGCTCCACGGCTAGCGGAACGGAGACCCAGTACTTC
TRBD1	.	14	TRBV18	TRBJ2-7	CASSPPGTVYEQYF	TGTGCCAGCTCACCGCCCGGGACAGTATACGAGCAGTACTTC
.	.	13	TRBV6-1	TRBJ1-5	CASSSHSNQPQHF	TGTGCCAGCAGTAGCCATAGCAATCAGCCCCAGCATTTT
.	.	12	TRBV10-3	TRBJ2-5	CAISAGEETQYF	TGTGCCATCAGTGCCGGGGAAGAGACCCAGTACTTC
.	.	14	TRBV10-3	TRBJ2-3	CAINAETSTDTQYF	TGTGCCATCAATGCAGAAACCAGCACAGATACGCAGTATTTT
.	.	12	TRBV28	TRBJ1-2	CASSIANYGYTF	TGTGCCAGCAGTATAGCTAACTATGGCTACACCTTC
.	.	16	TRBV7-9	TRBJ2-5	CASSRLGTGNQETQYF	TGTGCCAGCAGCCGCCTCGGAACAGGGAACCAAGAGACCCAGTACTTC
.	.	17	TRBV18	TRBJ1-1	CASSPLRRPTGGTEAFF	TGTGCCAGCTCACCACTAAGACGGCCCACGGGCGGCACTGAAGCTTTCTTT
.	.	14	TRBV19	TRBJ1-5	CASSISGNNQPQHF	TGTGCCAGTAGTATAAGCGGAAACAATCAGCCCCAGCATTTT
.	once	12	TRBV30	TRBJ1-2	CAWSQFNYGYTF	TGTGCCTGGAGTCAGTTCAACTATGGCTACACCTTC
.	.	15	TRBV5-5	TRBJ1-2	CASSLISGEDYGYTF	TGTGCCAGCAGCTTGATTTCAGGGGAAGATTATGGCTACACCTTC
.	few	14	TRBV7-2	TRBJ2-5	CASSFTGPQETQYF	TGTGCCAGCAGCTTTACAGGGCCGCAGGAGACCCAGTACTTC
.	.	13	TRBV9	TRBJ2-5	CASSAGTEETQYF	TGTGCCAGCAGCGCCGGGACGGAAGAGACCCAGTACTTC
.	many	13	TRBV7-7	TRBJ2-3	CASSSPVVDTQYF	TGTGCTAGCAGCTCTCCAGTGGTAGATACGCAGTATTTT